This TCR beta chain was found in a study of blood T cell repertoires in COVID-19. Study information: Samples representing acute and convalescent COVID-19 were sourced from the United States, Italy and Spain.

Some clones are missing from TCRdb's copy, which holds only in-frame ones; the method was immunoSEQ multiplex PCR. The sample has approximately 200,000 clones; 65% to 85% are singletons. With 8 bases removed from V and 6 bases from J, the gap between germline ends came to 10 bases. The CDR3 totals 12 residues. Per the germline V gene, CDR1 is SNHLY and CDR2 is FYNNEI. This TCR was recovered from a woman aged 25-40 years who had recovered from COVID-19. The specimen was peripheral blood. The chain has TRBV2 and TRBJ2-2, with D possibly being TRBD1 (5 bases). CDR3 residues: CASPRASGELFF. In nucleotides, the CDR3 is TGTGCCAGCCCCAGGGCGTCCGGGGAGCTGTTTTTT.